This T cell receptor (beta chain) emerged from a study of cytomegalovirus exposure and HLA in healthy donors. The PCR used 60 Vbeta and 13 Jbeta primers. Using immunoSEQ multiplex PCR, the repertoire was profiled, and TCRdb retains in-frame clones only, with some absent. The sample carries nearly 110,000 clones, 65% to 80% recorded once. Between the trimmed V and J ends, which lost 5 bases and 1 base, there was a span of 8 bases. The CDR3 contains 13 residues. Germline V CDR1 and CDR2: MNHEY, SMNVEV (reference sequence). This TCR was sampled from a male donor in good health and CMV-seronegative. The specimen sequenced was PBMCs. The genes are TRBV27 and TRBJ1-1; no reliable D call. CDR3: CASSVRENTEAFF. The CDR3 DNA follows: TGTGCCAGCAGTGTTCGCGAGAACACTGAAGCTTTCTTT.